Following are 23 T cell receptor beta chains from one sample sequenced in a study of beta chain features in type 1 diabetes. Antigens for these TCRs are unknown. Reverse transcribing all isolated RNA meant expressed TCRB transcripts were sequenced. Sequencing was performed with immunoSEQ multiplex PCR; in TCRdb, only in-frame clones are kept and a portion is missing. The sample lists roughly 340,000 clones, over 9.5% occurring once. Findings and caveats of the study: Moderately but significantly shorter TCRB CDR3s were found in Type 1 diabetes patients in all four CD4+ subsets.

The specimen sequenced was naive CD4+ T cells from blood. The receptors were sampled from a woman in her late teens or twenties with type 1 diabetes.

This clone appeared a few times. V is TRBV6-4 and J is TRBJ1-1; D is uncertain. The CDR3 sequence is 13 residues long. From germline, CDR1 is MRHNA and CDR2 SNTAGT. Trimming removed 4 bases from V and 1 base from J, with 7 bases in between. CDR3 nucleotides: TGTGCCAGCAGTGCCTCCTCGAACACTGAAGCTTTCTTT. It encodes CASSASSNTEAFF.

This clone was recorded a few times. J is TRBJ1-2 and V is TRBV7-6; D call uncertain. The CDR3 is made up of 14 amino acids. The V gene lost 5 bases and the J gene lost 0 bases, with 10 bases spanning the gap. Germline loops: CDR1 SGHVS, CDR2 FNYEAQ. In DNA, the CDR3 is TGTGCCAGCAGCCCCGGGTCCCCTAACTATGGCTACACCTTC. Its protein product is CASSPGSPNYGYTF.

The table lists this clone with a few counts. The chain carries TRBV29-1 and TRBJ2-3, with a weak D call TRBD1 (5 bases). The germline V and J ends were trimmed by 6 bases and 1 base, with 14 bases remaining between them. The CDR3 has 14 residues. Per the germline V gene, CDR1 is SQVTM and CDR2 is ANQGSEA. As DNA, the CDR3 is TGCAGCGTCCCGGGCCAGGGCCGCACAGATACGCAGTATTTT. Its protein is CSVPGQGRTDTQYF.

The chain carries TRBV7-2 and TRBJ1-2; D not resolved. Germline V gives CDR1 SGHTA, CDR2 FQGNSA. The CDR3 has 12 residues. V lost 5 bases and J 4 bases, leaving 8 bases between the germline ends. The CDR3 here is CASSHTVYGYTF. The CDR3 nucleotides read TGTGCCAGCAGCCATACGGTCTATGGCTACACCTTC.

This clone has only a few counts. Other DNA sequences from this sample encode an identical CDR3 as well. The CDR3 sequence is CSVGGGGNQPQHF. DNA for the CDR3: TGCAGCGTGGGGGGGGGTGGCAATCAGCCCCAGCATTTT. The genes are TRBV29-1 and TRBJ1-5; D is perhaps TRBD1 (5 bases). The CDR3 consists of 13 residues. V was pared by 6 bases and J by 2 bases, with 11 bases between. Germline V gene lookup returns CDR1 SQVTM and CDR2 ANQGSEA.

This clone was picked up one time. This chain uses TRBV5-1 with TRBJ2-4; 8 bases are shared with TRBD2. CDR3 size: 15 residues. J gave up 3 bases and V 6 bases, and 8 bases lay outside the gene matches. The germline CDR1 and CDR2 sequences are SGHRS and YFSETQ. The CDR3 DNA follows: TGCGCCAGCACACCGGGGGGGTCCCTCAAAAACATTCAGTACTTC. Its protein is CASTPGGSLKNIQYF.

This clone occurred a few times. The rearrangement uses TRBV5-1 and TRBJ2-1, with TRBD2 as a possible D gene (6 bases). CDR1 and CDR2 (germline): SGHRS, YFSETQ. The length of the CDR3 is 16 residues. Trimming took 5 bases from V and 0 from J, leaving 15 bases between them. The CDR3 spells CASRPGTSSSYNEQFF. Here the CDR3 DNA reads TGCGCCAGCAGACCTGGGACTTCAAGCTCCTACAATGAGCAGTTCTTC.

This clone has a handful of counts. CDR3 protein: CASSLLSAEFYGYTF. The DNA of the CDR3 is TGTGCCAGCAGCTTGCTGTCAGCGGAATTCTATGGCTACACCTTC. The V gene is TRBV7-9, the J gene TRBJ1-2; unclear D gene. V gave up 3 bases and J gave up 4 bases, with 15 bases separating them. The length of the CDR3 is 15 residues. Germline V lookup: CDR1 SEHNR, CDR2 FQNEAQ (reference sequence).

This clone occurred a few times. The V call is TRBV4-3, the J call TRBJ2-7, with a tentative D call TRBD2 (6 bases). CDR3 size: 13 residues. Germline V gene lookup returns CDR1 LGHNA and CDR2 YSLEER. Trimming shortened V by 1 base and J by 5 bases, and 9 bases separated the two germline ends. The CDR3 DNA follows: TGCGCCAGCAGCCAAGGGGGGGTACACGAGCAGTACTTC. Its protein is CASSQGGVHEQYF.

The V gene is TRBV9, the J gene TRBJ2-6; tentative D call: TRBD1 (5 bases). CDR3 size: 17 residues. CDR1 and CDR2 from the germline V gene are SGDLS and YYNGEE. V shed 1 base and J shed 0 bases, with 11 bases lying between them. The CDR3 reads CASSVLRQRSGANVLTF. CDR3 DNA sequence: TGTGCCAGCAGCGTACTGAGACAGCGCTCTGGGGCCAACGTCCTGACTTTC.

This sequence joins TRBV5-1 and TRBJ1-1; 9 positions match TRBD1. Germline lookup yields CDR1 SGHRS and CDR2 YFSETQ. This CDR3 is built from 14 residues. The junction had 5 bases not matched to a gene; V was cut back by 4 bases and J by 4 bases. The CDR3 nucleotides read TGCGCCAGCAGCGGCGACAGGGGGGGCACTGAAGCTTTCTTT. It codes for CASSGDRGGTEAFF.

The genes are TRBV4-3 and TRBJ2-3; D is undetermined. Trimming shortened V by 1 base and J by 5 bases, and 7 bases separated the two germline ends. This CDR3 is 13 amino acids long. Germline loops: CDR1 LGHNA, CDR2 YSLEER. The CDR3 nucleotides read TGCGCCAGCAGCCAAGTCGGAGAAGATACGCAGTATTTT. Amino acid sequence: CASSQVGEDTQYF.

This clone occurred a few times. The genes are TRBV4-1 and TRBJ1-5; 8 bases are a match to TRBD1. The CDR3 runs to 14 residues. Germline CDR1 is MGHRA and CDR2 is YSYEKL. With V trimmed by 4 bases and J by 7 bases, 6 bases remained unmatched. CDR3 sequence: CASSRDRTAQPQHF. The CDR3 bases are TGCGCCAGCAGCCGGGACAGGACCGCACAGCCCCAGCATTTT.

This clone was recorded a few times. This chain links TRBV7-2 with TRBJ2-7, with D unclear. The ends were cut back, 5 bases at V and 1 base at J, with 12 bases in the middle. The CDR3 consists of 14 residues. Germline V gives CDR1 SGHTA, CDR2 FQGNSA. This CDR3 is CASSTSTRSYEQYF. In DNA form, the CDR3 reads TGTGCCAGCAGCACAAGCACCAGGTCCTACGAGCAGTACTTC.

For this clone: Other DNA sequences in the same sample also yield this CDR3. V is TRBV18 and J is TRBJ1-1; D unresolved. V was trimmed by 5 bases and J by 1 base, leaving 8 bases between them. Germline V gene data show CDR1 as KGHSH and CDR2 as LQKENI. This CDR3 is 13 amino acids long. The CDR3 protein is CASSVGGNTEAFF. In nucleotides, the CDR3 is TGTGCCAGCTCAGTCGGTGGGAACACTGAAGCTTTCTTT.

The genes are TRBV20-1 and TRBJ1-1, with TRBD1 identical over 8 bases. Germline V gives CDR1 DFQATT, CDR2 SNEGSKA (reference sequence). The CDR3 is 11 amino acids. After removal of 3 bases from V and 9 bases from J, the junction contained 3 bases not matched to a gene. CDR3 DNA: TGCAGTGCTAGGGACAGGGATAAAGCTTTCTTT. This sequence encodes CSARDRDKAFF.

The chain recombines TRBV7-2 with TRBJ2-3; D possibly corresponds to TRBD2 (5 bases). CDR3 length: 13 residues. V lost 10 bases to trimming and J lost 2 bases, with 13 bases between them. CDR1 and CDR2 (germline): SGHTA, FQGNSA. The chain's CDR3 is CATNPRVTDTQYF. CDR3 nucleotides: TGTGCCACAAATCCGAGGGTCACAGATACGCAGTATTTT.

This clone was seen a handful of times. DNA of the CDR3: TGCGCCAGCAGCCCCCCATACAGAACCTACGAGCAGTACTTC. Translated: CASSPPYRTYEQYF. J is TRBJ2-7 and V is TRBV4-1; no clear D. Germline values: CDR1 MGHRA, CDR2 YSYEKL. The CDR3 spans 14 residues. Deletions cut 4 bases from V and 2 bases from J, with 12 bases between.

The chain has TRBV28 and TRBJ2-7; 7 nucleotides match TRBD2. CDR1 is MDHEN, CDR2 SYDVKM, per germline. V shed 6 bases and J 7 bases; nucleotides not matched to a gene: 9. This CDR3 contains 13 residues. CDR3 sequence: CASSQGREWEQYF. The CDR3 DNA reads as TGTGCCAGCAGCCAAGGGCGGGAGTGGGAGCAGTACTTC.

This clone was seen only a few times. The genes are TRBV19 and TRBJ2-7; TRBD2 agrees at 8 bases. The CDR3 runs to 15 residues. Germline V CDR1 and CDR2: LNHDA, SQIVND (reference sequence). Trimming removed 4 bases from V and 0 bases from J; junction bases left unmatched: 5. CDR3 DNA sequence: TGTGCCAGTAGTACCCGGGGGGGCGGCTCCTACGAGCAGTACTTC. Protein: CASSTRGGGSYEQYF.

The chain links TRBV5-6 to TRBJ2-5; the match to TRBD2 covers 8 bases. CDR1 is SGHDT and CDR2 is YYEEEE in the germline V gene. J lost 5 bases, V lost 5 bases, and 17 bases had no gene match. CDR3 length: 17 residues. The CDR3 nucleotides read TGTGCCAGCAGTCGGGAGGGTGGCAGGGAAAAGTTGGAGACCCAGTACTTC. This translates into CASSREGGREKLETQYF.

The CDR3 DNA is TGCAGCGTTGATCGTCCCCTGGGTGAGGCGAACACTGAAGCTTTCTTT. Protein: CSVDRPLGEANTEAFF. The rearrangement uses TRBV29-1 and TRBJ1-1; no definite D call. CDR1 is SQVTM, CDR2 ANQGSEA, per germline. The CDR3 spans 16 residues. The V end was cut by 3 bases, the J end by 1 base, with 18 bases between.

In its sample, this clone was seen a few times. V is TRBV14 and J is TRBJ1-2; 8 nucleotides align to TRBD1. V lost 0 bases, J lost 7 bases, and 7 bases stayed unmatched. CDR3 size: 15 residues. Per germline, CDR1 SGHDN and CDR2 FVKESK. This CDR3 is CASSQEVGTGGGYTF. The CDR3 DNA is TGTGCCAGCAGCCAAGAAGTGGGGACAGGCGGTGGCTACACCTTC.